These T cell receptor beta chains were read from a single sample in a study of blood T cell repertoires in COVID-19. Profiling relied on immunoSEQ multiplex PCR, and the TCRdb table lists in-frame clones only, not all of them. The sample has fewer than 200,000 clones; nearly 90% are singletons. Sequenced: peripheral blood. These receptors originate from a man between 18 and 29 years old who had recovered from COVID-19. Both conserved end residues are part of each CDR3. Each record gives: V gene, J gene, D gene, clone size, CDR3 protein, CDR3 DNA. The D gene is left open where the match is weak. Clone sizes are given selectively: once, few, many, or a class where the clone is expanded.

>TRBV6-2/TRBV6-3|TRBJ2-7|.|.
CASSWTVYEQYF
TGTGCCAGCAGTTGGACAGTCTACGAGCAGTACTTC
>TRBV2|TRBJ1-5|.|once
CASNPQVPNQPQHF
TGTGCCAGCAACCCACAGGTCCCTAATCAGCCCCAGCATTTT
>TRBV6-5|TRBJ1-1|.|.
CASRRTSEAFF
TGTGCCAGCAGGAGGACTTCTGAAGCTTTCTTT
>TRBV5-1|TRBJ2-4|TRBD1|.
CASSPDRGKNIQYF
TGCGCCAGCAGCCCGGACAGGGGGAAAAACATTCAGTACTTC
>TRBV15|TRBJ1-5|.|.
CATSRDAGGGRQPQHF
TGTGCCACCAGCAGGGATGCGGGGGGCGGTAGACAGCCCCAGCATTTT
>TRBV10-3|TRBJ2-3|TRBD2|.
CAISLAGGDADTQYF
TGTGCCATCAGCTTAGCGGGAGGAGACGCAGATACGCAGTATTTT
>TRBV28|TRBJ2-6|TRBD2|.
CASSTLAGSSGANVLTF
TGTGCCAGCAGCACACTAGCGGGGAGCTCTGGGGCCAACGTCCTGACTTTC
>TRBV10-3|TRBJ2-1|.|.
CAYRGTPNNEQFF
TGTGCCTACCGAGGGACTCCAAACAATGAGCAGTTCTTC
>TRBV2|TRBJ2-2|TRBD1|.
CASTDGNQEGASEWPHTGELFF
TGTGCCAGCACCGACGGGAATCAAGAGGGGGCGTCGGAGTGGCCCCACACCGGGGAGCTGTTTTTT
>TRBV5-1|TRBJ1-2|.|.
CASSLDLAGKGYTF
TGCGCCAGCAGCTTGGATTTGGCAGGGAAAGGCTACACCTTC
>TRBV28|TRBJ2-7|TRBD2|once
CASSPRTSGRPPYEQYF
TGTGCCAGCAGTCCAAGGACTAGCGGGAGACCCCCCTACGAGCAGTACTTC
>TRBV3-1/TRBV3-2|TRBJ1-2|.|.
CASSQGAVDGYTF
TGTGCCAGCAGCCAGGGGGCAGTAGATGGCTACACCTTC
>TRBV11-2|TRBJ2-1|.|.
CASSLREPSDEQFF
TGTGCCAGCAGCCTCCGTGAGCCTTCCGATGAGCAGTTCTTC
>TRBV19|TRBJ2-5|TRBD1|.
CASSIDLGQRTQETQYF
TGTGCCAGTAGTATAGATCTGGGACAGCGAACACAAGAGACCCAGTACTTC
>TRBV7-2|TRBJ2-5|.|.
CASSSKETQYF
TGTGCCAGCAGCTCAAAAGAGACCCAGTACTTC
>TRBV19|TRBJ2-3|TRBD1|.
CASTPTGVQDTQYF
TGTGCCAGTACCCCAACAGGGGTGCAAGATACGCAGTATTTT
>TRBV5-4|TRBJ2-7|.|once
CASSWPDRPAGEQYF
TGTGCCAGCAGCTGGCCGGACCGCCCGGCAGGGGAGCAGTACTTC
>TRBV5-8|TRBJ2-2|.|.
CASRILGAGNGELFF
TGTGCCAGCAGAATCCTTGGTGCAGGGAACGGGGAGCTGTTTTTT
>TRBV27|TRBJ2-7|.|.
CASSFGEQGSEQYF
TGTGCCAGCAGTTTCGGGGAACAGGGAAGCGAGCAGTACTTC
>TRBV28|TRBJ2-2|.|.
CASSSPGNTGELFF
TGTGCCAGCAGTTCCCCGGGAAACACCGGGGAGCTGTTTTTT
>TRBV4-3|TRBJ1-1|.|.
CASSQDHPSDTEAFF
TGCGCCAGCAGCCAAGATCACCCTTCGGACACTGAAGCTTTCTTT
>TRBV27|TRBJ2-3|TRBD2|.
CASRTASGRFPDTQYF
TGTGCCAGCAGGACCGCTAGCGGGAGGTTTCCAGATACGCAGTATTTT
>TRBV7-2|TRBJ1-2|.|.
CASSLGGPRGGYTF
TGTGCCAGCAGCTTAGGGGGGCCTCGTGGGGGCTACACCTTC
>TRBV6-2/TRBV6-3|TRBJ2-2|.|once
CASSYQSGTKDTGELFF
TGTGCCAGCAGTTATCAGTCCGGGACAAAAGACACCGGGGAGCTGTTTTTT
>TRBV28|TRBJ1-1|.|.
CASSFGTLNTEAFF
TGTGCCAGCAGTTTTGGCACATTGAACACTGAAGCTTTCTTT
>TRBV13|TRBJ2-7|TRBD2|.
CASSLRGRVSEQYF
TGTGCCAGCAGCCTCCGTGGGAGGGTGAGCGAGCAGTACTTC
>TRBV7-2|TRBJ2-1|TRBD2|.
CASSPPGTRGNEQFF
TGTGCCAGCAGCCCTCCCGGGACTAGGGGGAATGAGCAGTTCTTC
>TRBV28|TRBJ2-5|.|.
CASSPWGGAGPQETQYF
TGTGCCAGCAGTCCGTGGGGGGGGGCAGGACCCCAAGAGACCCAGTACTTC
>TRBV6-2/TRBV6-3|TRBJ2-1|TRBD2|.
CASSGSGTGYNEQFF
TGTGCCAGCAGTGGTAGCGGGACGGGTTACAATGAGCAGTTCTTC
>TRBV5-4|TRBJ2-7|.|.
CASSPGLYYEQYF
TGTGCCAGCAGCCCGGGACTGTATTACGAGCAGTACTTC
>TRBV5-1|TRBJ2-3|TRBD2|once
CASSLGGLARADTQYF
TGCGCCAGCAGCTTGGGGGGACTAGCTAGGGCAGATACGCAGTATTTT
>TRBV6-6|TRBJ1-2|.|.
CASSSGLSGGYTF
TGTGCCAGCAGTTCTGGTCTGTCAGGTGGCTACACCTTC
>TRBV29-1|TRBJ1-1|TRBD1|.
CSVALRQGEAFF
TGCAGCGTTGCCCTGAGACAGGGAGAAGCTTTCTTT
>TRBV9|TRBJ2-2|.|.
CASSVETGWYTGELFF
TGTGCCAGCAGCGTAGAAACAGGGTGGTATACCGGGGAGCTGTTTTTT
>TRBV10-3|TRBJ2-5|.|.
CAISDPSGGSLGGETQYF
TGTGCCATCAGTGACCCCTCTGGAGGCTCCCTTGGAGGGGAGACCCAGTACTTC
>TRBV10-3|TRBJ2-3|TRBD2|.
CAIRSGTSGNTDTQYF
TGTGCCATCAGATCCGGGACTAGCGGGAACACAGATACGCAGTATTTT
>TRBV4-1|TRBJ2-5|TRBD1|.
CASSQEGDRVGTQYF
TGCGCCAGCAGCCAAGAAGGAGACAGGGTCGGGACCCAGTACTTC
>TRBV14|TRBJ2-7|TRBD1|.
CASSPRTGWNEQYF
TGTGCCAGCAGCCCCCGGACAGGGTGGAACGAGCAGTACTTC
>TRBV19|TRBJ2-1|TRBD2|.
CASKGTSSLGEQFF
TGTGCCAGTAAGGGGACTAGCTCTTTAGGAGAGCAGTTCTTC
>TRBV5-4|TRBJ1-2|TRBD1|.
CASSPGDSSYGYTF
TGTGCCAGCAGCCCGGGGGACAGTAGCTATGGCTACACCTTC
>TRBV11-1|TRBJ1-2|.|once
CASSLPPGFFYGYTF
TGTGCCAGCAGCTTACCGCCGGGATTCTTCTATGGCTACACCTTC
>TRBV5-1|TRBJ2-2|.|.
CASSLSVSVNTGELFF
TGCGCCAGCAGCTTGAGTGTGTCGGTGAACACCGGGGAGCTGTTTTTT
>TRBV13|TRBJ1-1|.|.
CASSFQGNTEAFF
TGTGCCAGCAGCTTCCAGGGGAACACTGAAGCTTTCTTT
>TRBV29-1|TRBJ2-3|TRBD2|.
CSVLLAGTDTQYF
TGCAGCGTTCTACTAGCGGGCACAGATACGCAGTATTTT
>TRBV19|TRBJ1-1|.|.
CASSIGGLLTEAFF
TGTGCCAGTAGTATTGGAGGTCTGTTGACTGAAGCTTTCTTT
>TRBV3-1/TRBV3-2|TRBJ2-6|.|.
CASSQDRQALDTGANVLTF
TGTGCCAGCAGCCAAGATAGACAGGCCTTAGACACTGGGGCCAACGTCCTGACTTTC
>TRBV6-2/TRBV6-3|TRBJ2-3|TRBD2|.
CASSVTTMVAGPTGTDTQYF
TGTGCCAGCAGCGTTACAACGATGGTAGCGGGACCAACCGGCACAGATACGCAGTATTTT
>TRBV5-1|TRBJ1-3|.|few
CASSFGVVGNTIYF
TGCGCCAGCAGCTTCGGGGTGGTTGGAAACACCATATATTTT
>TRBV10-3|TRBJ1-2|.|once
CAISDTPNRDYGYTF
TGTGCCATCAGCGACACACCCAACAGGGACTATGGCTACACCTTC
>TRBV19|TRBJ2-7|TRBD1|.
CASSRDSSYEQYF
TGTGCCAGTAGCCGGGACAGCTCCTACGAGCAGTACTTC
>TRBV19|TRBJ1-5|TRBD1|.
CASSSDRGPYQPQHF
TGTGCCAGTAGTTCGGACAGGGGACCGTATCAGCCCCAGCATTTT
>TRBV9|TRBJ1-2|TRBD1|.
CASSVAGTGEWVNYGYTF
TGTGCCAGCAGCGTAGCCGGGACAGGGGAATGGGTAAACTATGGCTACACCTTC
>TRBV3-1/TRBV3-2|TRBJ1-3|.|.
CASSQGRAARPGGNTIYF
TGTGCCAGCAGCCAAGGGAGGGCAGCCCGCCCGGGGGGAAACACCATATATTTT